One and the same sample provided the 21 T cell receptor beta chains below, sequenced in a study of T-cell reconstitution after alpha-beta-depleted transplantation in children. For TCRbeta, the library was prepared with unique molecular identifiers. TCRdb re-derived calls from the PCR reads in MiXCR, one entry per CDR3 protein. The sample contains over 550,000 distinct CDR3 sequences, about 10% of which appear only once. The specimen comprised PBMCs from the stem cell graft donor, sampled from the stem cell graft. These receptors were obtained from a human donor who donated a stem cell graft to a child with acute myeloid leukemia.

This clonotype turned up a few times. The genes are TRBV6-2 or TRBV6-3 and TRBJ2-1; TRBD2 might be the D (7 bases). Trimming removed 4 bases at V and 7 bases at J, with 20 bases between. The CDR3 consists of 16 residues. CDR1 is MNHEY, CDR2 SVGEGT, per germline. The CDR3 loop reads CASSSQGGGGLNEQFF. In DNA, the CDR3 is TGTGCCAGCAGTTCCCAAGGGGGGGGGGGCCTAAATGAGCAGTTCTTC.

This clonotype appeared many times. The chain links TRBV20-1 to TRBJ1-5, with 9 bases matching TRBD1. This CDR3 is 13 amino acids long. Unmatched junction bases numbered 0, after V lost 1 base and J lost 5 bases. CDR1 is DFQATT, CDR2 SNEGSKA, per germline (reference sequence). CDR3 loop: CSARGQGDQPQHF. As DNA, the CDR3 is TGCAGTGCTAGAGGACAGGGGGATCAGCCCCAGCATTTT.

The chain is built from TRBV29-1 and TRBJ1-1; D is perhaps TRBD1 (5 bases). Trimming left V 4 bases short and J 2 bases short, with 11 bases between. The CDR3 consists of 13 residues. CDR1 is SQVTM, CDR2 ANQGSEA, per germline. For the CDR3, the DNA is TGCAGCGTTGGAACAGGATACAACACTGAAGCTTTCTTT. Protein product: CSVGTGYNTEAFF. The full variable domain, completed using reference TRBV29-1 and TRBJ1-1, is SAVISQKPSRDICQRGTSLTIQCQVDSQVTMMFWYRQQPGQSLTLIATANQGSEATYESGFVIDKFPISRPNLTFSTLTVSNMSPEDSSIYLCSVGTGYNTEAFFGQGTRLTVV.

This clonotype was seen more than once but under ten times. The V call is TRBV2, the J call TRBJ1-1, with 7 positions matching TRBD1. After removal of 8 bases from V and 0 bases from J, the junction contained 6 bases not matched to a gene. The length of the CDR3 is 14 residues. Germline assignment: CDR1 SNHLY and CDR2 FYNNEI. DNA of the CDR3: TGTGCCAGCGAAGGGACAGCTATGAACACTGAAGCTTTCTTT. This sequence encodes CASEGTAMNTEAFF.

This clonotype was found once. The rearrangement uses TRBV27 and TRBJ2-3, with 13 positions matching TRBD2. The CDR3 extends over 19 amino acids. V trimming: 5 bases; J trimming: 4 bases; junction bases outside the gene matches: 15. CDR1 and CDR2 from the germline V gene are MNHEY and SMNVEV (reference sequence). The CDR3 DNA sequence: TGTGCCAGCAGTCCCTCCTACGCCGGACTAGCGGGAGTCCCAGATACGCAGTATTTT. Protein sequence: CASSPSYAGLAGVPDTQYF.

This clonotype was recorded many times. This sequence joins TRBV20-1 and TRBJ2-7; 7 bases are a match to TRBD2. The trim removed 1 base at V and 6 bases at J, leaving 9 bases unmatched. Germline lookup yields CDR1 DFQATT and CDR2 SNEGSKA (reference sequence). The CDR3 extends over 14 amino acids. The DNA for the CDR3 is TGCAGTGCTAGAGTCGCTAGCGGCCCCCTCGAGCAGTACTTC. It encodes CSARVASGPLEQYF.

Only a few counts were recorded for this clonotype. V usage is TRBV20-1 and J usage is TRBJ1-6, with D uncertain. The germline CDR1 and CDR2 sequences are DFQATT and SNEGSKA (reference sequence). The CDR3 is 12 residues long. CDR3 residues: CSPSGGNSPLHF. In DNA, the CDR3 is TGCAGCCCGTCGGGTGGGAATTCACCCCTCCACTTT.

This clonotype was detected ten times or more. The V gene is TRBV29-1, the J gene TRBJ2-1; 9 positions match TRBD2. Germline CDR1 and CDR2: SQVTM and ANQGSEA. The CDR3 is 14 amino acids. The J segment lost 9 bases and the V segment lost 2 bases, leaving 8 bases of the junction unmatched. Here the CDR3 DNA reads TGCAGCGTTGAACCGGTGGCGGGAGGGCCTGAGCAGTTCTTC. Its protein is CSVEPVAGGPEQFF.

This clonotype was seen a few times. This chain joins TRBV6-2 or TRBV6-3 and TRBJ2-1, with D tentatively TRBD2 (6 bases). Germline assignment: CDR1 MNHEY and CDR2 SVGEGT. CDR3 length: 15 amino acids. The ends were cut back, 6 bases at V and 6 bases at J, with 18 bases in the middle. CDR3 nucleotide sequence: TGTGCCAGCAGCCAGGGACTTGCCTGGGGCAATGAGCAGTTCTTC. Translation gives CASSQGLAWGNEQFF.

This clonotype came up many times. This chain uses TRBV27 with TRBJ2-2, with D perhaps matching TRBD1 (5 bases). The CDR3 runs to 14 residues. Germline V gives CDR1 MNHEY, CDR2 SMNVEV (reference sequence). Deletions cut 7 bases from V and 2 bases from J, with 11 bases between. CDR3 in DNA: TGTGCCAGCAAAGCCGACAGAAACACCGGGGAGCTGTTTTTT. Translation: CASKADRNTGELFF.

The V call is TRBV6-5, the J call TRBJ1-5; D gene unclear. This CDR3 is 13 amino acids long. Germline V gene lookup returns CDR1 MNHEY and CDR2 SVGAGI. Trimming cost V 5 bases and J 7 bases, with 12 bases left between them. The CDR3 is CASSPKHLQPQHF. Here the CDR3 DNA reads TGTGCCAGCAGTCCCAAACACCTCCAGCCCCAGCATTTT.

Of note for this clonotype: Just one base apart from a much larger clone, this may be a read error. Here the CDR3 reads CAGSSSNPNEQFF. CDR3 DNA sequence: TGTGCCGGCAGTTCCAGCAACCCGAATGAGCAGTTCTTC. The rearrangement uses TRBV28 and TRBJ2-1; D ambiguous. Germline-derived CDR1 and CDR2 are MDHEN and SYDVKM. This CDR3 is 13 amino acids long.

The V gene is TRBV11-2, the J gene TRBJ2-5; no firm D call. The CDR3 sequence is 12 residues long. Trimming stripped 4 bases from V and 5 bases from J, with 8 bases between. Germline values: CDR1 SGHAT, CDR2 FQNNGV. The chain's CDR3 is CASSSLMETQYF. As DNA, the CDR3 is TGTGCCAGCAGCTCGTTGATGGAGACCCAGTACTTC.

The chain uses TRBV14 and TRBJ1-1; D is ambiguous. The V gene's germline CDR1 is SGHDN and CDR2 FVKESK. Trimming left V 0 bases short and J 2 bases short, with 10 bases between. This CDR3 has 15 amino acids. CDR3 amino acids: CASSQDITYNTEAFF. The CDR3, as DNA: TGTGCCAGCAGCCAAGATATCACTTATAACACTGAAGCTTTCTTT.

This clonotype was detected only a few times. This chain uses TRBV20-1 with TRBJ2-1; TRBD2 is a possible D gene (6 bases). Germline loops: CDR1 DFQATT, CDR2 SNEGSKA (reference sequence). CDR3 length: 18 amino acids. V gave up 2 bases and J gave up 4 bases, with 24 bases separating them. CDR3 bases: TGCAGTGCTAGATCCCCGTGGCCTAATAGCGGCAAATACAATGAGCAGTTCTTC. The encoded protein is CSARSPWPNSGKYNEQFF.

This clonotype was seen only a few times. This chain uses TRBV25-1 with TRBJ2-3; no reliable D call. V lost 2 bases and J lost 5, with 14 bases in between. The CDR3 runs to 15 residues. CDR1 is MGHDK, CDR2 SYGVNS, per germline. In nucleotides, the CDR3 is TGTGCCAGCAGTGAAGCCCGGGCTCCCGGAGATACGCAGTATTTT. This encodes CASSEARAPGDTQYF.

This clonotype was observed a handful of times. The CDR3 here is CSARASASYEQYF. CDR3 sequence (DNA): TGCAGTGCTAGAGCTTCCGCTTCCTACGAGCAGTACTTC. The chain is built from TRBV20-1 and TRBJ2-7; D gene uncertain. The CDR3 length is 13 residues. With 1 base removed from V and 1 base from J, the gap between germline ends came to 8 bases. The V gene's germline CDR1 is DFQATT and CDR2 SNEGSKA (reference sequence).

This sequence joins TRBV4-1 and TRBJ2-2; 9 bases map to TRBD2. V dropped 1 base and J dropped 9; count of bases not matched to a gene: 15. The V gene's germline CDR1 is MGHRA and CDR2 YSYEKL. CDR3 size: 18 residues. The CDR3 here is CASSQAWASGTIGRELFF. Written as DNA, the CDR3 is TGCGCCAGCAGCCAAGCCTGGGCTAGCGGGACCATCGGGCGGGAGCTGTTTTTT.

This clonotype was recorded many times. V gene TRBV5-1 combines with J gene TRBJ2-2, with D maybe TRBD2 (5 bases). Germline CDR1 SGHRS, CDR2 YFSETQ. Trimming cost V 0 bases and J 4 bases, with 16 bases left between them. The CDR3 length is 17 residues. The CDR3: CASSLATGSVGTGELFF. The CDR3, as DNA: TGCGCCAGCAGCTTGGCCACGGGGTCGGTAGGCACCGGGGAGCTGTTTTTT. Complete variable domain (other parts from reference TRBV5-1 and TRBJ2-2): KAGVTQTPRYLIKTRGQQVTLSCSPISGHRSVSWYQQTPGQGLQFLFEYFSETQRNKGNFPGRFSGRQFSNSRSEMNVSTLELGDSALYLCASSLATGSVGTGELFFGEGSRLTVL.

At least ten counts were recorded for this clonotype. This chain uses TRBV20-1 with TRBJ2-1, with D possibly called TRBD1 or TRBD2 (5 bases each). The CDR3 has 14 amino acids. Germline values: CDR1 DFQATT, CDR2 SNEGSKA (reference sequence). V was cut by 5 bases and J by 3 bases, with 14 bases left in between. In nucleotides, the CDR3 is TGCAGTGCTCCTTTATGGGGGAACTACAATGAGCAGTTCTTC. Amino acid sequence: CSAPLWGNYNEQFF.

This sequence joins TRBV4-2 and TRBJ2-5; D is possibly TRBD1 (5 bases). Looked up from germline, CDR1 is LGHNA and CDR2 is YNFKEQ. This CDR3 has 15 residues. V was shortened by 5 bases and J by 2 bases, with 15 bases between the two germline ends. The CDR3 loop is CASSSAGQPQETQYF. The CDR3 nucleotides read TGTGCCAGCAGCTCGGCAGGGCAGCCTCAAGAGACCCAGTACTTC.